These 22 T cell receptor beta chains came from one sample sequenced in a study of T cell repertoires in aging, cancer and after chemotherapy (dated by TCRdb to the late 2010s). TCR beta rearrangements were amplified from genomic DNA isolated from peripheral blood, not from sorted cells or RNA. Sequencing used an Illumina MiSeq. Using a mixed TRB-A/B primer pool, multiplex touch-down PCR amplified rearranged TRB sequences covering the V, D and J segments. In TCRdb, the public reads were trimmed at Q25 with fastp and aligned with MiXCR, with productive beta chains retained. Merged by CDR3 protein, the rows form single entries marked with the most common genes and DNA. For this sample there are roughly 5,700 distinct CDR3 sequences; around a quarter appear just once. Roughly a third of the sample lies in the top ten. Material for sequencing was blood. The origin of the receptors is a human donor with a solid tumor.

Of note for this clonotype: A much larger clone lies a single base off, so this may be a read error. The chain is built from TRBV5-6 and TRBJ2-1; tentatively, D is TRBD1 or TRBD2 (6 bases each). The CDR3 has 15 residues. Germline CDR1 is SGHDT and CDR2 is YYEEEE. V lost 0 bases and J lost 3, with 10 bases in between. In DNA form, the CDR3 reads TGTGCCAGCAGCTTGGTCAAGGGGGGCTACAATGAGCAGTTCTTC. Its translation: CASSLVKGGYNEQFF.

As to this clonotype: A much larger clone sits a single nucleotide away, making a read error possible. V is TRBV12-3 or TRBV12-4 and J is TRBJ2-7; tentatively, D is TRBD1 (6 bases). This CDR3 comprises 14 residues. CDR3 sequence (DNA): TGTGGCAGCAGTCCCCGGACAGAGACCTACGAGCAGTACTTC. This codes for CGSSPRTETYEQYF.

This clonotype is judged medium-sized. The CDR3 sequence: CASSGGTGGRGDGYTF. The CDR3, as DNA: TGTGCCAGCAGTGGGGGGACAGGGGGCCGAGGGGATGGCTACACCTTC. The rearrangement links TRBV6-5 to TRBJ1-2; 12 bases agree with TRBD1. The junction had 10 bases not matched to a gene; V was cut back by 5 bases and J by 6 bases. The germline V gene encodes CDR1 MNHEY and CDR2 SVGAGI. The CDR3 loop spans 16 amino acids.

This clonotype is categorized as medium-sized. The chain is built from TRBV27 and TRBJ2-2; tentatively, D is TRBD2 (6 bases). Trimming stripped 5 bases from V and 4 bases from J, with 14 bases between. This CDR3 contains 15 residues. Germline lookup yields CDR1 MNHEY and CDR2 SMNVEV (reference sequence). CDR3 amino acids: CASSRDFPFTGELFF. The CDR3 DNA reads TGTGCCAGCAGTAGGGACTTTCCATTCACCGGGGAGCTGTTTTTT.

The chain combines TRBV6-2 or TRBV6-3 with TRBJ2-3, with TRBD2 matching over 16 bases. CDR3 size: 17 residues. Losses at the gene ends were 2 bases for V and 10 bases for J; bases not matched to a gene: 9. Germline V gene sequence: CDR1 MNHEY, CDR2 SVGEGT. The CDR3 sequence is CASSYRGTSGRAAAQYF. In DNA, the CDR3 is TGTGCCAGCAGTTACCGCGGGACTAGCGGGAGGGCCGCAGCGCAGTATTTT.

This clonotype was counted once. A much more abundant neighbour one base away suggests this may be a read error. This chain joins TRBV30 and TRBJ1-5, with a tentative D call TRBD1 (5 bases). The germline V and J ends were trimmed by 5 bases and 0 bases, with 20 bases remaining between them. This CDR3 has 17 amino acids. The germline gives CDR1 GTSNPN, CDR2 SVGIG (reference sequence). This chain's CDR3 is CAWAPGRHLLSNQPQHF. In DNA form, the CDR3 reads TGTGCCTGGGCTCCAGGGCGGCACTTACTTAGCAATCAGCCCCAGCATTTT.

This clonotype was picked up a small number of times. The V and J genes are TRBV20-1 and TRBJ1-4; D is uncertain. V was clipped by 0 bases and J by 7 bases, with 15 bases between them. This CDR3 has 15 amino acids. The germline gives CDR1 DFQATT, CDR2 SNEGSKA (reference sequence). CDR3 DNA sequence: TGCAGTGCTAGAGACCCCTCAGGATCGGGTGAAAAACTGTTTTTT. It translates to CSARDPSGSGEKLFF.

There are a few counts of this clonotype. The chain links TRBV24-1 to TRBJ1-3; TRBD1 is a possible D gene (6 bases). V was cut by 4 bases and J by 0 bases, with 12 bases left in between. The CDR3 has 16 amino acids. Germline V gene lookup returns CDR1 KGHDR and CDR2 SFDVKD. The CDR3 DNA sequence: TGTGCCACCAGTGACCACACAGGGAACTCTGGAAACACCATATATTTT. It yields the protein CATSDHTGNSGNTIYF.

About this clonotype: A read error may explain this, as a much larger clone is one base away. The V and J genes are TRBV6-1 and TRBJ2-7; 10 nucleotides align to TRBD2. The germline V gene encodes CDR1 MNHNS and CDR2 SASEGT. V gave up 5 bases and J gave up 3 bases; unmatched junction bases: 7. There are 15 residues in the CDR3. CDR3 sequence (DNA): TGTGCCAGCAGTCCCCCTCTAGCGGGAGACTACGAGCAGTACTTC. As protein: CASSPPLAGDYEQYF.

This clonotype is categorized as medium-sized (0.01 to 0.1%). The CDR3 is CASSLGQETSAFF. Here the CDR3 DNA reads TGTGCCAGTAGTCTTGGACAGGAAACGTCCGCTTTCTTT. This chain joins TRBV19 and TRBJ1-1; 7 bases align to TRBD1. CDR3 size: 13 residues. Unmatched junction bases numbered 11, after V lost 5 bases and J lost 11 bases. Germline values: CDR1 LNHDA, CDR2 SQIVND (reference sequence).

Only a few counts were recorded for this clonotype. The genes are TRBV27 and TRBJ1-3; no firm D call. Germline V gives CDR1 MNHEY, CDR2 SMNVEV (reference sequence). CDR3 size: 14 residues. V was trimmed by 0 bases and J by 4 bases, leaving 7 bases between them. The CDR3 reads CASSLSLNGNTIYF. CDR3 sequence (DNA): TGTGCCAGCAGTTTATCCTTGAACGGAAACACCATATATTTT.

The chain combines TRBV6-5 with TRBJ1-1; 11 bases map to TRBD1. Germline CDR1 and CDR2: MNHEY and SVGAGI. This CDR3 has 15 residues. V dropped 5 bases and J dropped 5; count of bases not matched to a gene: 7. In DNA form, the CDR3 reads TGTGCCAGCAGTAGACCGGGACAGGGGGGAACTGAAGCTTTCTTT. Protein sequence: CASSRPGQGGTEAFF.

In the case of this clonotype: A much larger clone lies one base from this, so it may be a read error. The chain uses TRBV18 and TRBJ2-2; 7 bases fit TRBD1. V was clipped by 8 bases and J by 5 bases; unmatched bases: 11. CDR1 KGHSH and CDR2 LQKENI come from the germline V gene. The CDR3 spans 15 residues. This CDR3 is CASIPTGQVTGELFF. The CDR3 DNA follows: TGTGCCAGCATCCCGACAGGGCAAGTTACCGGGGAGCTGTTTTTT.

This clonotype is judged large. The chain has TRBV29-1 and TRBJ2-1; maybe TRBD1 (6 bases). This CDR3 region has 14 residues. Germline CDR1 and CDR2: SQVTM and ANQGSEA. The V gene lost 3 bases and the J gene lost 9 bases, with 18 bases spanning the gap. CDR3 in amino acids: CSVDSPLVGGEQFF. The CDR3 DNA follows: TGCAGCGTTGACTCACCACTAGTAGGGGGTGAGCAGTTCTTC.

The chain recombines TRBV5-1 with TRBJ2-3, with a weak D call TRBD1 (6 bases). Trimming cost V 0 bases and J 0 bases, with 11 bases left between them. This CDR3 contains 16 residues. Looked up from germline, CDR1 is SGHRS and CDR2 is YFSETQ. The DNA for the CDR3 is TGCGCCAGCAGCTTGGACAGGGAATCTAGCACAGATACGCAGTATTTT. It specifies CASSLDRESSTDTQYF.

The chain is built from TRBV5-1 and TRBJ1-1; D is unclear. The V end was cut by 6 bases, the J end by 0 bases, with 12 bases between. The CDR3 runs 14 residues. Per the germline V gene, CDR1 is SGHRS and CDR2 is YFSETQ. The CDR3 coding sequence is TGCGCCAGCAACCCGGTTGGGGTGAACACTGAAGCTTTCTTT. Protein: CASNPVGVNTEAFF.

This clonotype rates as medium-sized (0.01 to 0.1%). V and J are TRBV15 and TRBJ2-3; the D gene is possibly TRBD1 (7 bases). V lost 7 bases and J 4 bases, leaving 24 bases between the germline ends. The CDR3 loop spans 17 amino acids. Looked up from germline, CDR1 is LNHNV and CDR2 is YYDKDF (reference sequence). The CDR3 nucleotides are TGTGCCACCACCGGGGGACTTCTCCCAGGGGGGCCAGATACGCAGTATTTT. It translates to CATTGGLLPGGPDTQYF.

This clonotype appeared a single time. The chain couples TRBV28 to TRBJ1-5; 8 nucleotides align to TRBD1. Trimming cost V 7 bases and J 7 bases; bases outside gene matches: 6. Looked up from germline, CDR1 is MDHEN and CDR2 is SYDVKM. CDR3 length: 13 residues. The CDR3 spells CASIHRGVQPQHF. The CDR3 DNA follows: TGTGCCAGCATCCACAGGGGGGTCCAGCCCCAGCATTTT.

The chain combines TRBV20-1 with TRBJ1-4, with 7 positions matching TRBD1. Germline loops: CDR1 DFQATT, CDR2 SNEGSKA (reference sequence). This CDR3 region has 14 residues. The ends lost 1 base at V and 6 bases at J; junction bases unmatched: 5. CDR3 region: CSARVGGQHEKLFF. In nucleotides, the CDR3 is TGCAGTGCTAGAGTTGGGGGACAGCATGAAAAACTGTTTTTT.

Within the sample, this clonotype is medium-sized. The rearrangement uses TRBV6-2 or TRBV6-3 and TRBJ2-1; 9 bases align to TRBD1. The CDR3 covers 13 residues. J gave up 9 bases and V 7 bases, and 7 bases lay outside the gene matches. Germline V lookup: CDR1 MNHEY, CDR2 SVGEGT. The CDR3 spells CASTDRGAGEQFF. Written as DNA, the CDR3 is TGTGCCAGCACGGACAGGGGAGCGGGTGAGCAGTTCTTC.

The chain employs TRBV28 and TRBJ2-1, with 7 nucleotides matching TRBD2. From germline, CDR1 is MDHEN and CDR2 SYDVKM. This CDR3 is built from 13 residues. V shed 8 bases, J shed 7 bases, and the junction held 8 bases outside the gene matches. The CDR3 here is CASPGRGTNEQFF. The CDR3 DNA sequence: TGTGCCAGCCCTGGGAGGGGAACGAATGAGCAGTTCTTC.

This clonotype is classed as medium-sized. The chain joins TRBV5-6 to TRBJ2-5; D unresolved. The CDR3 contains 11 residues. V was trimmed by 0 bases and J by 6 bases, leaving 3 bases between them. CDR1 is SGHDT, CDR2 YYEEEE, per germline. The CDR3 reads CASSLGKTQYF. The CDR3 DNA is TGTGCCAGCAGCTTGGGGAAGACCCAGTACTTC.